This is a list of T cell receptor beta chains from one sample in a study of T cell responses to AZD1222 COVID-19 vaccine. Generated by immunoSEQ multiplex PCR, the TCRdb table keeps only in-frame clones and is missing some. Seen here are about 170,000 clones, 80% to 90% observed once, and the top ten hold 6% to 8%. The sample consisted of peripheral blood, taken on day 0 of AZD1222 vaccination. The receptors shown here come from an adult in good health. Each CDR3 is given with its conserved first and last residue. D genes are given only for firm matches. A clone size is listed for some rows: how often the clone was seen (once, few, many), or a class if it is expanded.

d_call: TRBD1; v_call: TRBV7-8; j_call: TRBJ1-3; clone_size: .; cdr3_aa: CASSFPGQGGNTIYF; cdr3_nt: TGTGCCAGCAGCTTCCCGGGACAGGGAGGAAACACCATATATTTT
d_call: TRBD1; v_call: TRBV4-1; j_call: TRBJ1-6; clone_size: .; cdr3_aa: CASSQTGQGNSPLHF; cdr3_nt: TGCGCCAGCAGCCAAACGGGACAGGGTAATTCACCCCTCCACTTT
d_call: .; v_call: TRBV11-2; j_call: TRBJ2-1; clone_size: .; cdr3_aa: CASSLVVNEQFF; cdr3_nt: TGTGCCAGCAGCTTAGTGGTGAATGAGCAGTTCTTC
d_call: .; v_call: TRBV4-1; j_call: TRBJ1-6; clone_size: .; cdr3_aa: CASSQGGVVVSLHF; cdr3_nt: TGCGCCAGCAGCCAAGGAGGGGTGGTAGTATCCCTCCACTTT
d_call: .; v_call: TRBV7-9; j_call: TRBJ2-3; clone_size: .; cdr3_aa: CASSDYRTDTQYF; cdr3_nt: TGTGCCAGCAGCGACTATCGCACAGATACGCAGTATTTT
d_call: .; v_call: TRBV7-2; j_call: TRBJ1-6; clone_size: .; cdr3_aa: CASSSLIGAGILSPLHF; cdr3_nt: TGTGCCAGCAGCTCATTGATTGGGGCAGGGATTTTGTCACCCCTCCACTTT
d_call: .; v_call: TRBV19; j_call: TRBJ1-6; clone_size: .; cdr3_aa: CATRSSYNSPLHF; cdr3_nt: TGTGCCACAAGGAGCTCCTATAATTCACCCCTCCACTTT
d_call: .; v_call: TRBV12-5; j_call: TRBJ1-2; clone_size: .; cdr3_aa: CASGPPGGVNYGYTF; cdr3_nt: TGTGCTAGTGGTCCCCCGGGGGGTGTTAACTATGGCTACACCTTC
d_call: .; v_call: TRBV9; j_call: TRBJ2-3; clone_size: few; cdr3_aa: CASTGLANTDTQYF; cdr3_nt: TGTGCCAGCACAGGGTTAGCGAACACAGATACGCAGTATTTT
d_call: .; v_call: TRBV4-1; j_call: TRBJ1-2; clone_size: .; cdr3_aa: CASSQPGTSMYGYTF; cdr3_nt: TGCGCCAGCAGCCAACCCGGGACCTCGATGTATGGCTACACCTTC
d_call: .; v_call: TRBV11-2; j_call: TRBJ2-7; clone_size: .; cdr3_aa: CASSPQGILDEQYF; cdr3_nt: TGTGCCAGCAGCCCACAGGGAATTCTCGACGAGCAGTACTTC
d_call: TRBD1; v_call: TRBV9; j_call: TRBJ2-2; clone_size: few; cdr3_aa: CASSDHDRESFSGELFF; cdr3_nt: TGTGCCAGCAGCGACCACGACAGGGAGTCATTCTCCGGGGAGCTGTTTTTT
d_call: .; v_call: TRBV7-6; j_call: TRBJ1-6; clone_size: .; cdr3_aa: CASSLGGSHNSPLHF; cdr3_nt: TGTGCCAGCAGCTTAGGAGGCTCACATAATTCACCCCTCCACTTT
d_call: .; v_call: TRBV29-1; j_call: TRBJ1-2; clone_size: .; cdr3_aa: CSVGQSNYGYTF; cdr3_nt: TGCAGCGTTGGACAATCTAACTATGGCTACACCTTC
d_call: .; v_call: TRBV5-3; j_call: TRBJ2-3; clone_size: .; cdr3_aa: CARTGAGNSTDTQYF; cdr3_nt: TGTGCCAGAACCGGCGCGGGGAATAGCACAGATACGCAGTATTTT
d_call: TRBD2; v_call: TRBV27; j_call: TRBJ2-7; clone_size: .; cdr3_aa: CASSSVGGADEQYF; cdr3_nt: TGTGCCAGCAGTTCGGTCGGGGGGGCCGACGAGCAGTACTTC
d_call: TRBD1; v_call: TRBV7-6; j_call: TRBJ2-7; clone_size: .; cdr3_aa: CASSYVGQNEQYF; cdr3_nt: TGTGCCAGCAGCTACGTGGGACAGAACGAGCAGTACTTC
d_call: .; v_call: TRBV7-3; j_call: TRBJ2-3; clone_size: .; cdr3_aa: CASSSGYPGAQYF; cdr3_nt: TGTGCCAGCAGCTCCGGGTACCCGGGGGCGCAGTATTTT
d_call: .; v_call: TRBV7-3; j_call: TRBJ1-1; clone_size: .; cdr3_aa: CASSLSREGDTEAFF; cdr3_nt: TGTGCCAGCAGCTTAAGCAGGGAAGGGGACACTGAAGCTTTCTTT
d_call: .; v_call: TRBV12-5; j_call: TRBJ2-1; clone_size: .; cdr3_aa: CASGLGGFNEQFF; cdr3_nt: TGTGCTAGTGGTTTGGGCGGTTTCAATGAGCAGTTCTTC
d_call: .; v_call: TRBV11-2; j_call: TRBJ1-4; clone_size: .; cdr3_aa: CASRAKRGGLNEKLFF; cdr3_nt: TGTGCCAGCAGAGCAAAGAGGGGGGGACTTAATGAAAAACTGTTTTTT
d_call: TRBD1; v_call: TRBV25-1; j_call: TRBJ1-5; clone_size: .; cdr3_aa: CASPRRDRDSNQPQHF; cdr3_nt: TGTGCCAGCCCCCGCCGGGACAGGGATAGCAATCAGCCCCAGCATTTT
d_call: .; v_call: TRBV3-1/TRBV3-2; j_call: TRBJ1-2; clone_size: .; cdr3_aa: CASSQPGRQGTSNYGYTF; cdr3_nt: TGTGCCAGCAGCCAACCAGGTCGGCAGGGAACTTCTAACTATGGCTACACCTTC
d_call: .; v_call: TRBV4-1; j_call: TRBJ2-5; clone_size: .; cdr3_aa: CASSQVGRETQYF; cdr3_nt: TGCGCCAGCAGCCAAGTGGGGAGGGAGACCCAGTACTTC
d_call: .; v_call: TRBV7-9; j_call: TRBJ1-1; clone_size: .; cdr3_aa: CASSYGQNTEAFF; cdr3_nt: TGTGCCAGCAGCTACGGACAGAACACTGAAGCTTTCTTT
d_call: TRBD1; v_call: TRBV5-4; j_call: TRBJ2-7; clone_size: .; cdr3_aa: CASSLGDSGVYEQYF; cdr3_nt: TGTGCCAGCAGCTTGGGGGACAGTGGGGTCTACGAGCAGTACTTC
d_call: .; v_call: TRBV4-3; j_call: TRBJ2-7; clone_size: .; cdr3_aa: CASSPDGRAYEQYF; cdr3_nt: TGCGCCAGCAGTCCTGACGGAAGAGCCTACGAGCAGTACTTC
d_call: .; v_call: TRBV19; j_call: TRBJ1-2; clone_size: .; cdr3_aa: CASSIITGEHGYTF; cdr3_nt: TGTGCCAGTAGTATAATAACGGGGGAGCATGGCTACACCTTC
d_call: .; v_call: TRBV9; j_call: TRBJ1-5; clone_size: .; cdr3_aa: CASSPTGDQPQHF; cdr3_nt: TGTGCCAGCAGCCCAACGGGAGATCAGCCCCAGCATTTT
d_call: .; v_call: TRBV5-1; j_call: TRBJ1-1; clone_size: .; cdr3_aa: CASSSRLNLENTEAFF; cdr3_nt: TGCGCCAGCAGTTCTCGACTGAACCTTGAGAACACTGAAGCTTTCTTT
d_call: TRBD1; v_call: TRBV7-9; j_call: TRBJ1-1; clone_size: .; cdr3_aa: CASSFSPGQGASNTEAFF; cdr3_nt: TGTGCCAGCAGTTTTTCACCGGGACAGGGGGCTTCGAACACTGAAGCTTTCTTT
d_call: TRBD1; v_call: TRBV5-1; j_call: TRBJ1-4; clone_size: once; cdr3_aa: CASSKGQEDEKLFF; cdr3_nt: TGCGCCAGCAGTAAAGGACAGGAGGATGAAAAACTGTTTTTT
d_call: TRBD2; v_call: TRBV7-6; j_call: TRBJ2-1; clone_size: .; cdr3_aa: CASSLTGLAGYNEQFF; cdr3_nt: TGTGCCAGCAGCTTAACAGGGCTAGCGGGATACAATGAGCAGTTCTTC
d_call: TRBD1; v_call: TRBV7-2; j_call: TRBJ1-2; clone_size: .; cdr3_aa: CASSPRTGDYGYTF; cdr3_nt: TGTGCCAGCAGCCCCCGGACAGGAGACTATGGCTACACCTTC
d_call: .; v_call: TRBV24-1; j_call: TRBJ2-1; clone_size: .; cdr3_aa: CATSDRDSDNEQFF; cdr3_nt: TGTGCCACCAGTGACCGTGACAGCGACAATGAGCAGTTCTTC
d_call: TRBD1; v_call: TRBV6-5; j_call: TRBJ1-2; clone_size: .; cdr3_aa: CASSYENRGGGYTF; cdr3_nt: TGTGCCAGCAGTTACGAAAACAGGGGCGGCGGCTACACCTTC
d_call: .; v_call: TRBV6-5; j_call: TRBJ1-5; clone_size: once; cdr3_aa: CASSTGKQRYQPQHF; cdr3_nt: TGTGCCAGCAGTACGGGAAAGCAGCGTTATCAGCCCCAGCATTTT
d_call: .; v_call: TRBV11-2; j_call: TRBJ2-2; clone_size: .; cdr3_aa: CASKTRVGTGELFF; cdr3_nt: TGTGCCAGCAAGACAAGGGTTGGCACCGGGGAGCTGTTTTTT
d_call: TRBD1; v_call: TRBV11-3; j_call: TRBJ1-1; clone_size: .; cdr3_aa: CASSPETGGTEAFF; cdr3_nt: TGTGCCAGCAGCCCTGAAACAGGGGGGACTGAAGCTTTCTTT
d_call: .; v_call: TRBV11-2; j_call: TRBJ2-3; clone_size: once; cdr3_aa: CASSLSRGRADTQYF; cdr3_nt: TGTGCCAGCAGCTTAAGTCGCGGGCGAGCAGATACGCAGTATTTT
d_call: .; v_call: TRBV9; j_call: TRBJ1-4; clone_size: .; cdr3_aa: CASSVGSYNEKLFF; cdr3_nt: TGTGCCAGCAGCGTAGGGTCCTATAATGAAAAACTGTTTTTT
d_call: TRBD1; v_call: TRBV7-2; j_call: TRBJ1-2; clone_size: .; cdr3_aa: CASSAGGSNYGYTF; cdr3_nt: TGTGCCAGCAGCGCAGGGGGCTCTAACTATGGCTACACCTTC
d_call: .; v_call: TRBV27; j_call: TRBJ2-7; clone_size: .; cdr3_aa: CASSTPGGRGLNEQYF; cdr3_nt: TGTGCCAGCAGCACCCCGGGGGGTAGGGGGTTGAACGAGCAGTACTTC
d_call: TRBD2; v_call: TRBV4-1; j_call: TRBJ2-3; clone_size: .; cdr3_aa: CASSLRTGGPTDTQYF; cdr3_nt: TGCGCCAGCAGCCTTCGAACGGGGGGGCCAACAGATACGCAGTATTTT
d_call: TRBD1; v_call: TRBV6-5; j_call: TRBJ1-2; clone_size: once; cdr3_aa: CASSDRGLVYGYTF; cdr3_nt: TGTGCCAGCAGCGACAGGGGGCTCGTCTATGGCTACACCTTC
d_call: .; v_call: TRBV27; j_call: TRBJ1-4; clone_size: .; cdr3_aa: CASSSNSREPGGKLFF; cdr3_nt: TGTGCCAGCAGTTCTAACTCTAGAGAGCCGGGGGGAAAACTGTTTTTT
d_call: .; v_call: TRBV6-1; j_call: TRBJ2-6; clone_size: .; cdr3_aa: CASSVQGGSGANVLTF; cdr3_nt: TGTGCCAGCAGTGTTCAGGGCGGATCTGGGGCCAACGTCCTGACTTTC
d_call: .; v_call: TRBV10-3; j_call: TRBJ1-4; clone_size: .; cdr3_aa: CAISERQGTNEKLFF; cdr3_nt: TGTGCCATCAGTGAGCGTCAGGGAACTAATGAAAAACTGTTTTTT
d_call: TRBD1; v_call: TRBV27; j_call: TRBJ1-2; clone_size: .; cdr3_aa: CASTGTGNGYTF; cdr3_nt: TGTGCCAGCACCGGGACAGGGAATGGCTACACCTTC